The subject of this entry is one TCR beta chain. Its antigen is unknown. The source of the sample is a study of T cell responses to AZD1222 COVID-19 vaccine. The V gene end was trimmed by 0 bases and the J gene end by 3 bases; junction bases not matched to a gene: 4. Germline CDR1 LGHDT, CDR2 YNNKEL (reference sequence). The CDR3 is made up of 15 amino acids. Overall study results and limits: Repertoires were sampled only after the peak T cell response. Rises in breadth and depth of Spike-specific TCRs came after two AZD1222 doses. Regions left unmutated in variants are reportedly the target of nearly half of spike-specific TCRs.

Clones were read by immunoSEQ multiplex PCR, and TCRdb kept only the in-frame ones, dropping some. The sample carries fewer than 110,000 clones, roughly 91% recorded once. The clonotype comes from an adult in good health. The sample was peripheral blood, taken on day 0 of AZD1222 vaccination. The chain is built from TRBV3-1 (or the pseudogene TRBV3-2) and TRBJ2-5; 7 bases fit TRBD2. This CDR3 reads CASSQDPLAEETQYF. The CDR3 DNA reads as TGTGCCAGCAGCCAAGACCCGCTAGCGGAAGAGACCCAGTACTTC.